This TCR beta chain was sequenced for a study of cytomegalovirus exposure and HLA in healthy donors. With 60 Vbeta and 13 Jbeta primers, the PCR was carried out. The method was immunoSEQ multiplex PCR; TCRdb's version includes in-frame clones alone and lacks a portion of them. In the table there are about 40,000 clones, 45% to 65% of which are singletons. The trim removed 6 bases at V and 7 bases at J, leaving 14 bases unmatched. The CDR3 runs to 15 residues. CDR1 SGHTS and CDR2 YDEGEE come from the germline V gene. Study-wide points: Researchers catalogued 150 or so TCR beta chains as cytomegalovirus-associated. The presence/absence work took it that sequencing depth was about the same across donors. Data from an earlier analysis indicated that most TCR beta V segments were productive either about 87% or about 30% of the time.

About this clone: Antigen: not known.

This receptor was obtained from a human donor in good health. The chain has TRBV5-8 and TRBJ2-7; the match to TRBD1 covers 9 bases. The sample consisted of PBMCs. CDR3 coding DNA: TGTGCCAGCACCTGGGAGAAGGGACAGGGAGGGGAGCAGTACTTC. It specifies CASTWEKGQGGEQYF.